Presented here are 4 T cell receptor beta chains from one specimen sequenced in a study of blood T cell repertoires in COVID-19. Sequenced by immunoSEQ multiplex PCR; TCRdb stores in-frame clones only, minus some. This sample has around 160,000 clones; 84% occur once, and the top ten carry around two fifths. Input material: peripheral blood. These receptors originate from a human donor in a cohort sampled during active COVID-19.

This clone was counted a few times. The chain employs TRBV4-3 and TRBJ2-5; 12 bases map to TRBD2. This CDR3 is 20 amino acids long. Losses at the gene ends were 2 bases for V and 0 bases for J; bases not matched to a gene: 13. In germline, CDR1 is LGHNA, CDR2 YSLEER. CDR3 sequence (DNA): TGCGCCAGCAGCCAATGGGGGCCTAGCGGGGGGGCCCCCAACCAAGAGACCCAGTACTTC. The encoded protein is CASSQWGPSGGAPNQETQYF.

V gene TRBV5-6 combines with J gene TRBJ1-6; 8 bases align to TRBD1. V shed 4 bases, J shed 7 bases, and the junction held 7 bases outside the gene matches. The CDR3 is made up of 15 amino acids. Germline-derived CDR1 and CDR2 are SGHDT and YYEEEE. CDR3 bases: TGTGCCAGCAGCGGCGGACAGGGAACAAATTCACCCCTCCACTTT. Protein product: CASSGGQGTNSPLHF.

This chain links TRBV30 with TRBJ2-1; 7 positions match TRBD2. Unmatched junction bases numbered 2, after V lost 0 bases and J lost 0 bases. CDR3 length equals 15 residues. Germline V gene sequence: CDR1 GTSNPN, CDR2 SVGIG (reference sequence). The CDR3 is CAWSVGLPSYNEQFF. The CDR3 DNA follows: TGTGCCTGGAGTGTGGGACTACCCTCCTACAATGAGCAGTTCTTC.

J is TRBJ1-1 and V is TRBV20-1; D is unresolved. The V gene's germline CDR1 is DFQATT and CDR2 SNEGSKA (reference sequence). V gave up 3 bases and J gave up 1 base, with 9 bases separating them. The CDR3 totals 13 residues. CDR3 bases: TGCAGTGCTAGTATATCAGGGAACACTGAAGCTTTCTTT. Translating it yields CSASISGNTEAFF.